This TCR beta chain was recovered during a study of blood T cell repertoires in COVID-19 (dated by TCRdb to the early 2020s). The study in broad terms: Samples from collaborators originated in the United States, Italy and Spain and spanned both the acute and convalescent phases of COVID-19. The prospective study material was composed of cDNA or gDNA derived from T cells, B-cell-depleted T cells, or PBMCs. Subjects who had been exposed to COVID-19, were actively infected with it, or had recovered from it provided the deeply sampled blood TCRbeta repertoires that made up the dataset. The repertoires were released in a freely available public database intended as a resource for research on the immune response to SARS-CoV-2. The samples were drawn from two sources: the first 160 participants of the ongoing ImmuneRACE study, and 1,254 subjects contributed by 6 global collaborators. Nearly every sample came with metadata listing a de-identified subject ID, COVID-19 status, age in years and sex. Where HLA class I and class II types were available, the types were taken from metadata supplied by the sample provider, not from assay-based typing. Broader findings and caveats from the paper: The quantity of clinical and demographic metadata differed by source and by participant and was supplied without curation.

Collaborating institutions collected whole blood in K2EDTA tubes following their own protocols. For TCRbeta analysis, collaborators shipped samples in one of three forms: frozen whole blood, isolated PBMCs, or DNA extracted from either of those sample types. Remarks on this clone: No cognate antigen has been identified for it. The record has no base qualities; no much larger clone is one base away.

The V end gives up 3 bases and the J end 7 bases, leaving 14 bases in the junction not matched to a gene. Including cysteine and phenylalanine, the CDR3 has 17 amino acids. Only the CDR3 DNA is retained, 51 bases long and in frame from the first base. In the germline V gene, CDR1 corresponds to LGHNA and CDR2 to YNFKEQ. The immunoSEQ Assay, a bias-controlled multiplex PCR, was used to amplify TCRbeta CDR3 regions from genomic DNA. On the authors' methods: Nucleated cell counts per sample were estimated from amplification of reference gene primers within the assay. To quantify the absolute abundance of each unique TCRbeta CDR3 rearrangement, sequence reads were collapsed and filtered. For each sample, productive Simpson clonality was calculated as the square root of Simpson's diversity index over productive rearrangements. As stored in TCRdb, this immuneACCESS dataset retains in-frame rearrangements with V and J assigned. A fraction of the clones does not appear; measured against another copy, unresolved V genes explain less than half of the discrepancy, and the remainder lacks a known reason. V and J calls and clone size follow that table, whereas D and trimming were derived from the DNA. This sample gives 300,000 to 350,000 clones in total; around 87% of them show up just once. Approximately 2.4% of the sample rests with the top ten.

Specimen: peripheral blood. The V and J genes are TRBV4-2 and TRBJ2-1, and 8 junction bases match TRBD2. This clonotype originated in a man aged 18 to 29 with active or convalescent COVID-19. The CDR3 region reads CASSHLLADPLYNEQFF. The sequence in DNA is TGTGCCAGCAGCCACCTACTAGCGGACCCCCTCTATAATGAGCAGTTCTTC.